These T cell receptor beta chains were read from a single sample in a study of tumour-infiltrating T cells in Burkitt lymphoma. Generated by immunoSEQ multiplex PCR, the TCRdb table keeps only in-frame clones and is missing some. The data hold around 4,500 clones, with under 25% observed a single time. Sequencing was performed on tumor tissue. The source of these receptors is a human donor with diffuse large B-cell lymphoma. The CDR3 runs from the conserved cysteine through the conserved F or W. A D gene is named only where the DNA matches it firmly. Size tells how often a clone was seen (once, few, many) or the class of an expanded clone, and some rows leave it out.

TRBJ2-3	TRBV6-4	.	.	TGTGCCAGCAGCTCACAAGGAGATACGCAGTATTTT	CASSSQGDTQYF
TRBJ2-7	TRBV2	few	TRBD1	TGTGCCAGCAGTAGACAGGGATACGAGCAGTACTTC	CASSRQGYEQYF
TRBJ2-5	TRBV2	.	.	TGTGCCAGCAGCGAACAGGGACCGGAGACCCAGTACTTC	CASSEQGPETQYF
TRBJ1-1	TRBV7-8	.	.	TGTGCCAGCAGTTGGGGTATGAACACTGAAGCTTTCTTT	CASSWGMNTEAFF
TRBJ2-7	TRBV6-6	once	TRBD2	TGTGCCAGCAGTATTAGCGGGGCCGCCTACGAGCAGTACTTC	CASSISGAAYEQYF
TRBJ1-1	TRBV7-8	.	TRBD1	TGTGCCAGCAGCCCCGGGACAGTAGAAGCTTTCTTT	CASSPGTVEAFF
TRBJ2-7	TRBV28	.	.	TGTGCCAGCAGTTTAGGTCGGTTTGGTTACGAGCAGTACTTC	CASSLGRFGYEQYF
TRBJ2-1	TRBV9	.	.	TGTGCCAGCAGCCCCCGGGACCTCAATGAGCAGTTCTTC	CASSPRDLNEQFF
TRBJ1-2	TRBV6-6	few	.	TGTGCCAGCAGTTTATCTCCCGGCTACACCTTC	CASSLSPGYTF
TRBJ1-2	TRBV19	.	.	TGTGCCAGTACCTTACCTAGCGGGGGGCTGGTCTATGGCTACACCTTC	CASTLPSGGLVYGYTF
TRBJ2-1	TRBV30	few	TRBD2	TGTGCCTGGAGGGAACTAGCGGGAGGTCATGAGCAGTTCTTC	CAWRELAGGHEQFF
TRBJ1-4	TRBV30	few	TRBD1	TGTGCCTGGGACAGGGCTACTAATGAAAAACTGTTTTTT	CAWDRATNEKLFF
TRBJ1-1	TRBV12-5	few	.	TGTGCTAGTGGTTTGAGGGGTATAGAAGCTTTCTTT	CASGLRGIEAFF
TRBJ1-2	TRBV5-4	.	.	TGTGCCAGCAGCTTGTTAGAGGATGGCTACACCTTC	CASSLLEDGYTF
TRBJ2-1	TRBV4-1	.	.	TGCGCCAGCAGCCAAGATCAGACAGAGATCAGAGGGCTTGAGCAGTTCTTC	CASSQDQTEIRGLEQFF
TRBJ2-1	TRBV27	few	TRBD2	TGTGCCAGCAGTTTATTAGGGAGCGGGAGACACAATGAGCAGTTCTTC	CASSLLGSGRHNEQFF
TRBJ1-3	TRBV18	medium-sized	TRBD1	TGTGCCAGCTCACCCCAAAAGCTACAGGGGCGAAACACCATATATTTT	CASSPQKLQGRNTIYF
TRBJ1-1	TRBV30	.	.	TGTGCCTGGAGTGTACGAGAGAACACTGAAGCTTTCTTT	CAWSVRENTEAFF
TRBJ2-6	TRBV19	.	.	TGTGCCAGTAGTATTGGGTTGTCTGGGGCCAACGTCCTGACTTTC	CASSIGLSGANVLTF
TRBJ2-1	TRBV28	few	TRBD1	TGTGCCAGCAGTCCCCGGGACAGGTACAATGAGCAGTTCTTC	CASSPRDRYNEQFF